This is a list of T cell receptor beta chains from one sample in a study of blood T cell repertoires in COVID-19. Some clones are missing from TCRdb's copy, which holds only in-frame ones; the method was immunoSEQ multiplex PCR. The profile shows about 170,000 clones, approximately 82% of them singletons. The sequenced sample consisted of peripheral blood. The receptors shown here come from a woman aged 65 to 85 who had recovered from COVID-19. Each CDR3 is given without its conserved first and last residue. The D gene is left open where the match is weak. Only some rows state a clone size, as once, few, many or a class for expanded clones.

d_call: TRBD1
j_call: TRBJ1-3
clone_size: -
v_call: TRBV10-3
cdr3_aa: ATTGASGNTIY

d_call: -
j_call: TRBJ2-3
clone_size: -
v_call: TRBV29-1
cdr3_aa: SVGPPEPDTQY

d_call: -
j_call: TRBJ2-1
clone_size: -
v_call: TRBV4-1
cdr3_aa: ASGSRGNEQF

d_call: -
j_call: TRBJ2-3
clone_size: -
v_call: TRBV19
cdr3_aa: ASSHRGDTQY

d_call: TRBD2
j_call: TRBJ2-1
clone_size: -
v_call: TRBV28
cdr3_aa: ASSSAGVGNEQF

d_call: -
j_call: TRBJ1-4
clone_size: once
v_call: TRBV5-1
cdr3_aa: ASSLVGAAINEKLF

d_call: -
j_call: TRBJ1-2
clone_size: once
v_call: TRBV5-5
cdr3_aa: ASSLGLGADYGYT

d_call: -
j_call: TRBJ2-1
clone_size: -
v_call: TRBV10-3
cdr3_aa: AASLGHNEQF

d_call: -
j_call: TRBJ2-4
clone_size: -
v_call: TRBV4-3
cdr3_aa: ASSQDPLGEKANIQY

d_call: -
j_call: TRBJ1-3
clone_size: -
v_call: TRBV3-1/TRBV3-2
cdr3_aa: ASSQIGAGDTIY

d_call: -
j_call: TRBJ1-1
clone_size: -
v_call: TRBV5-1
cdr3_aa: ASSLGAGRLNTEAF

d_call: -
j_call: TRBJ1-2
clone_size: -
v_call: TRBV6-5
cdr3_aa: ASSRGGGYT

d_call: -
j_call: TRBJ2-5
clone_size: -
v_call: TRBV27
cdr3_aa: ASSDPNGETQY